These 4 T cell receptor beta chains share one sample of origin, sequenced in a study of cytomegalovirus exposure and HLA in healthy donors. A multiplex PCR was run with 60 Vbeta primers and 13 Jbeta primers. Assay used: immunoSEQ multiplex PCR; TCRdb lists only in-frame clones, some missing. This table holds about 190,000 clones, roughly four fifths found once. The specimen sequenced was PBMCs. All receptors derive from a woman aged 30 to 39 in good health and CMV-seropositive.

This sequence joins TRBV6-5 and TRBJ1-2; D is uncertain. The CDR3 has 14 residues. V was shortened by 6 bases and J by 3 bases, with 14 bases between the two germline ends. CDR1 and CDR2 from the germline V gene are MNHEY and SVGAGI. In DNA form, the CDR3 reads TGTGCCAGCAGGAGCGGGGTTTACGACTATGGCTACACCTTC. This encodes CASRSGVYDYGYTF.

The rearrangement links TRBV5-4 to TRBJ2-5, with 8 bases aligning to TRBD2. The germline gives CDR1 SGHNT, CDR2 YYREEE (reference sequence). V was clipped by 4 bases and J by 0 bases; unmatched bases: 8. CDR3 size: 16 residues. The CDR3 region is CASSAPFSGNQETQYF. CDR3 nucleotide sequence: TGTGCCAGCAGCGCCCCCTTTAGCGGGAACCAAGAGACCCAGTACTTC. Based on the CDR3 plus reference TRBV5-4 and TRBJ2-5, the full variable domain is ETGVTQSPTHLIKTRGQQVTLRCSSQSGHNTVSWYQQALGQGPQFIFQYYREEENGRGNFPPRFSGLQFPNYSSELNVNALELDDSALYLCASSAPFSGNQETQYFGPGTRLLVL.

The V gene is TRBV18, the J gene TRBJ2-3; D is undetermined. CDR3 length: 15 residues. Germline CDR1 and CDR2: KGHSH and LQKENI. Between the trimmed V and J ends, which lost 2 bases and 2 bases, there was a span of 11 bases. The CDR3 nucleotides are TGTGCCAGCTCACCATCGAGCGCGACCACAGATACGCAGTATTTT. It codes for CASSPSSATTDTQYF.

The rearrangement joins TRBV27 to TRBJ2-1; 8 positions agree with TRBD2. The CDR3 is 17 residues long. Germline trimming cut 9 bases from V and 0 bases from J; bases unmatched to any gene: 13. Germline assignment: CDR1 MNHEY and CDR2 SMNVEV (reference sequence). DNA of the CDR3: TGTGCCAGACTTCGCGGGAGCGGGAGCCTCTCCTACAATGAGCAGTTCTTC. Encoded protein: CARLRGSGSLSYNEQFF.